This T cell receptor (beta chain) comes out of a study of early T cells in non-severe SARS-CoV-2 infection. Germline V gene data show CDR1 as SNHLY and CDR2 as FYNNEI. This CDR3 has 12 amino acids. V was pared by 8 bases and J by 6 bases, with 10 bases between. This clonotype was detected ten times or more. TCRdb redid the calling of the 5' RACE reads with MiXCR, one entry per CDR3 protein. The sample contains around 50,000 distinct CDR3 sequences, about 4.6% of which appear only once. Sequencing used whole blood. The chain is built from TRBV2 and TRBJ2-2; D is unclear. This receptor was taken from an adult who was a healthcare worker with PCR-confirmed SARS-CoV-2 infection or an uninfected control (not recorded which). Here the CDR3 DNA reads TGTGCCAGCTCACTCCGGGCCGGGGAGCTGTTTTTT. It encodes CASSLRAGELFF.